This T cell receptor (beta chain) was recorded in a study of T cells in Graves' hyperthyroidism and ophthalmopathy (dated by TCRdb to about 2019). A note on the overall study: TCR V-J signatures able to tell the groups apart were searched for in a discovery cohort of 100 patients, of whom more than 40 had Graves' ophthalmopathy and 55 to 60 had stable Graves' hyperthyroidism. Prospective prediction of ophthalmopathy was tested in an independent validation cohort of approximately 19 hyperthyroidism patients and 17 patients who later progressed to ophthalmopathy. The paper reports TCR Vbeta CDR3 sequencing of approximately 140 peripheral blood samples: around 45 ophthalmopathy, under 85 hyperthyroidism and approximately 17 progressor patients. The 100 discovery patients were divided at random into training and test sets in a 7:3 ratio. In addition, the study compared T-cell repertoires in thyroid tissue and in blood from about 6 Graves' hyperthyroidism patients. Following sampling, methimazole starting at 30 mg daily was given to hyperthyroidism patients, and high-dose intravenous methylprednisolone was given to ophthalmopathy patients.

The CDR3, from cysteine to phenylalanine, totals 14 residues. Just the 42-base CDR3 DNA is kept, in frame starting at base 1. The CDR1 and CDR2 encoded by the germline V gene are SGHDT and YYEEEE. Between the V and J ends, shortened by 2 bases and 6 bases respectively, the junction contains 15 bases. The TCR beta CDR3 regions were amplified from the RNA transcripts. The TCR CDR3 was subjected to a first round of RT-PCR using the HTBI primer set and the Qiagen OneStep RT-PCR kit. Libraries were constructed in a second round of multiplex PCR, after which size selection and purification were performed. Sequencing of the libraries was done on an Illumina HiSeq2000 using paired-end 100 bp reads. In the source study's methods: Raw data were processed with SOAPnuke, discarding reads with adapters, uncalled bases, mean Phred below 15, or no exact constant-primer or identifier match. COPE v1.2.5 was used to merge high-quality paired reads, and clonotypes were defined as unique nucleotide sequences. MiTCR v1.1 was used to align clonotypes to the IMGT TRBV, TRBD and TRBJ reference segments. The analysis was restricted to V-J combinations with a frequency above 0.0001, which together covered 99.2% of the repertoires. The TCS score was defined as F50 (clonal expansion) divided by E x V (chaos), with BLOSUM62-based TCRdist calculated between CDR3 peptides within each V-J. Welch's t-statistics and random forest reduced fewer than 600 V-J features to 10 to 15, which were used in a naive Bayes classifier (R e1071). The Morisita-Horn index was used to measure how similar the thyroid and blood repertoires were. TCRdb reran the public reads through fastp at Q25 and MiXCR, keeping productive beta chains. When rows share a CDR3 protein, they turn into one entry using the most common DNA and genes. TCRdb, rather than the study authors, made the V and J calls. The sample contains 530,000 or so distinct CDR3 sequences, under 60% of them found a single time. The ten largest clonotypes hold 7.5% to 8.5% of the sample.

With regard to this clonotype: What antigen it recognizes has not been identified. No clone much larger than this one lies a single base away; base qualities are absent.

The research as a whole found: A model built on a 13 V-J signature distinguished ophthalmopathy from stable hyperthyroidism, reaching 85% to 90% sensitivity and 81.08% specificity in cross-validation and 80%/75% in testing. Most expanded thyroid clonotypes (frequency above 0.001) were also detected in blood, suggesting blood repertoires may reflect thyroid immune responses. In validation, the model predicted progression to ophthalmopathy with 65% to 71% sensitivity and 72% to 75% specificity, a median of about 6.7 months before onset. No statistical method was used to set the sample size in advance, and investigators knew the group allocation.

Stable Graves' hyperthyroidism was defined as the absence of progression to ophthalmopathy over 18 months of follow-up. The hyperthyroidism patients were between 18 and 65 years old and newly diagnosed, with a disease duration of less than 2 months. Patients with uncontrolled infections, other autoimmune diseases, pregnancy or lactation were excluded. Clinical symptoms, serum thyroxine and TRAb, thyroid ultrasound, and orbital computed tomography formed the basis for the diagnoses. Total RNA was extracted using Trizol reagent, and RNA quality was assessed on an Agilent 2100 Bioanalyzer. The sample was peripheral blood or thyroid tissue (not recorded which). This TCR came from a woman under 30 with Graves' hyperthyroidism. The rearranged chain carries TRBV5-6 and TRBJ2-7; the D call is possibly TRBD1 or TRBD2, each sharing 5 bases. This receptor has the CDR3 CASSFGTVFGEQYF. The DNA reads as follows: TGTGCCAGCAGCTTTGGGACCGTTTTCGGCGAGCAGTACTTC.